Listed here are 7 T cell receptor beta chains from one sample, sequenced in a study of CD8 T cells in ankylosing spondylitis. TCRdb used MiXCR to reprocess the 5' RACE reads, holding one entry per CDR3 protein. Here the sample spans about 230,000 distinct CDR3 sequences, around 8% being singletons. The sample was blood, either unsorted or a sorted T cell fraction (not recorded which). The origin of the receptors is a female donor with ankylosing spondylitis or in good health (not recorded which).

This clonotype came up many times. This chain's CDR3 is CASSLGGRGTDTQYF. CDR3 nucleotide sequence: TGTGCCAGCAGCTTAGGGGGCCGTGGGACAGATACGCAGTATTTT. The chain has TRBV7-7 and TRBJ2-3, with D perhaps matching TRBD1 (5 bases). CDR3 length: 15 amino acids. CDR1 is SSHAT and CDR2 is FNYEAQ in the germline V gene (reference sequence). V lost 1 base and J lost 3, with 11 bases in between.

This clonotype appeared many times. The chain employs TRBV29-1 and TRBJ2-7; 7 nucleotides align to TRBD1. The CDR3 has 12 amino acids. Unmatched junction bases numbered 9, after V lost 7 bases and J lost 6 bases. Per germline, CDR1 SQVTM and CDR2 ANQGSEA. In DNA form, the CDR3 reads TGCAGCGGAAGACAGGGAGAAGGCGAGCAGTACTTC. It encodes CSGRQGEGEQYF.

The chain links TRBV21-1 to TRBJ2-1; the table calls TRBD1, which could not be checked here. TRBV21-1 is termed a pseudogene. The CDR3 loop spans 15 amino acids. The DNA for the CDR3 is TGTGCCAGCAGCACCCGGGGGGACAGGGGCCATGAGCAGTTCTTC. Translating it yields CASSTRGDRGHEQFF.

This clonotype was recorded many times. V usage is TRBV28 and J usage is TRBJ1-1; the D is unclear. Germline lookup yields CDR1 MDHEN and CDR2 SYDVKM. The V end was cut by 8 bases, the J end by 0 bases, with 10 bases between. The CDR3 has 13 amino acids. CDR3 nucleotide sequence: TGTGCCAGCTTCGGATTTATGAACACTGAAGCTTTCTTT. It codes for CASFGFMNTEAFF.

Many counts were recorded for this clonotype. This chain joins TRBV20-1 and TRBJ1-2, with a weak D call TRBD1 (5 bases). The V end lost 6 bases, the J end lost 1 base, and 15 bases lay between the germline ends. Per the germline V gene, CDR1 is DFQATT and CDR2 is SNEGSKA (reference sequence). The CDR3 is made up of 14 amino acids. In nucleotides, the CDR3 is TGCAGTGCCCCATGGGACTGGGGTAACTATGGCTACACCTTC. It yields the protein CSAPWDWGNYGYTF.

The chain combines TRBV7-2 with TRBJ2-1, with 14 bases identical to TRBD2. The CDR3 totals 12 residues. Germline V lookup: CDR1 SGHTA, CDR2 FQGNSA. J was trimmed by 12 bases and V by 8 bases; bases with no gene match: 3. The CDR3 DNA follows: TGTGCCAGCGGGACTAGCGGGAGTCGGCAGTTCTTC. Translated, it gives CASGTSGSRQFF.

This clonotype was counted many times. The chain has TRBV19 and TRBJ1-5; D perhaps matches TRBD1 (6 bases). The germline V gene encodes CDR1 LNHDA and CDR2 SQIVND (reference sequence). Trimming stripped 2 bases from V and 7 bases from J, with 15 bases between. The CDR3 runs 15 residues. The CDR3 loop is CASSIPPGGGQPQHF. In nucleotides, the CDR3 is TGTGCCAGTAGTATACCCCCGGGGGGCGGACAGCCCCAGCATTTT.